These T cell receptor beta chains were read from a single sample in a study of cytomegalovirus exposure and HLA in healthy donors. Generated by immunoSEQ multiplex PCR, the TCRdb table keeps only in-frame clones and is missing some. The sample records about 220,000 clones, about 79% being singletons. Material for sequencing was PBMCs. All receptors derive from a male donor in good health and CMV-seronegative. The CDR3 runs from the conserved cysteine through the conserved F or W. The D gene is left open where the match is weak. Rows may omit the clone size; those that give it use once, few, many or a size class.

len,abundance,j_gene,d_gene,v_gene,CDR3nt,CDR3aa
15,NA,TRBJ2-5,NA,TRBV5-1,TGTGCCAGCAGACGTTGGACTAACCAACAAGAGACCCAGTACTTC,CASRRWTNQQETQYF
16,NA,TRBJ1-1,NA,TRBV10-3,TGTGCCATCAGTGAGCCCTCGATAAGCATGAACACTGAAGCTTTCTTT,CAISEPSISMNTEAFF
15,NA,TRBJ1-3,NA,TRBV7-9,TGTTCCAGCAGCTTAGCCGGCGGAACTGGAAACACCATATATTTT,CSSSLAGGTGNTIYF
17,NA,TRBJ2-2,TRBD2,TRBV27,TGTGCCAGCAGTTTTAGGACTAGCGGGGGGGAAGGCGGGGAGCTGTTTTTT,CASSFRTSGGEGGELFF
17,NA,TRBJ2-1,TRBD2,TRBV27,TGTGCCAGCAGTTCTTCTAGCGGGAGGGCGTACAAGGATGAGCAGTTCTTC,CASSSSSGRAYKDEQFF
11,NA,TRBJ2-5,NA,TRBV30,TGTGCCTGGAGTCCCGGGGAGACCCAGTACTTC,CAWSPGETQYF
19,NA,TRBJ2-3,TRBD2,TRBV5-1,TGCGCCAGCAGCTCGGGACTAGCGGGAGGAACCGGGAGAACAGATACGCAGTATTTT,CASSSGLAGGTGRTDTQYF
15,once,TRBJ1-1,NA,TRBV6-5,TGTGCCAGCACCCCCCCCACCGGGAGGAACACTGAAGCTTTCTTT,CASTPPTGRNTEAFF
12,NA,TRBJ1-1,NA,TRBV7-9,TGTTCCAGCAGCTTATCAGATCTTGAAGCTTTCTTT,CSSSLSDLEAFF
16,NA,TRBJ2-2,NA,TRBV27,TGTGCCAGCAGTCTGTTGGACAGCCTCAGCACCGGGGAGCTGTTTTTT,CASSLLDSLSTGELFF
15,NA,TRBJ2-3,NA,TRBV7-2,TGTGCCAGCAGCTACCGGGCTAGCGCGGGAGATACGCAGTATTTT,CASSYRASAGDTQYF
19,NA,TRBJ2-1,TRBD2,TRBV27,TGTGCCAGCAGTTTAGGGGAAGGCTTGGCGGGAGATCCCTACAATGAGCAGTTCTTC,CASSLGEGLAGDPYNEQFF
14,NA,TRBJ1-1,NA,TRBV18,TGTGCCAGCTCACTAGACACGCTGAACACTGAAGCTTTCTTT,CASSLDTLNTEAFF
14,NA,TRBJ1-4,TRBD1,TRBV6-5,TGTGCCAGCAGTATCCGGGACAGGAATGAAAAACTGTTTTTT,CASSIRDRNEKLFF
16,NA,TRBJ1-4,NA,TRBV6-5,TGTGCCAGCAGTTACTCGAAAAGGGGCAGGGGTGAAAAACTGTTTTTT,CASSYSKRGRGEKLFF
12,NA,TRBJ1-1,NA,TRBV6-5,TGTGCCAGCAGTAACAGGGTAACTGAAGCTTTCTTT,CASSNRVTEAFF
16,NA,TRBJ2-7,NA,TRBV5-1,TGCGCCAGCAGCTTGGGCCCTGGCAGATACCCCTACGAGCAGTACTTC,CASSLGPGRYPYEQYF
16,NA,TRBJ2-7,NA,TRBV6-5,TGTGCCAGCAGTTACGCGCCCCGGGACACTGCCTACGAGCAGTACTTC,CASSYAPRDTAYEQYF
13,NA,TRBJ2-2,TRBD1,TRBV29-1,TGCAGCGGCTGGACAGGCGGGACCGGGGAGCTGTTTTTT,CSGWTGGTGELFF
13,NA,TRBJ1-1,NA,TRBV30,TGTGCCTGGAGACTTACAGGGAATAATGAAGCTTTCTTT,CAWRLTGNNEAFF
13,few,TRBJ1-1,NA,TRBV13,TGTGCCAGCAGCTTGGGGGGGGGCACTGAAGCTTTCTTT,CASSLGGGTEAFF
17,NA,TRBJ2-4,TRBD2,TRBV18,TGTGCCAGCTCCCCAATCGACGGGGGGGGTGCCAAAAACATTCAGTACTTC,CASSPIDGGGAKNIQYF
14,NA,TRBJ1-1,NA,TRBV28,TGTGCCAGCAGAAACTATCTCCCGGGGGATGAAGCTTTCTTT,CASRNYLPGDEAFF
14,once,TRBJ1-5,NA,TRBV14,TGTGCCAGCAGCCAAGATCGGGAGAATCAGCCCCAGCATTTT,CASSQDRENQPQHF
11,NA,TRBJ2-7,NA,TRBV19,TGTGCCAGTAGTATGTCTCAGGAGCAGTACTTC,CASSMSQEQYF
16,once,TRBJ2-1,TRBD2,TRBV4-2,TGTGCCAGCAGCAAAGTAACTAGCGGGGCCCCAAATGAGCAGTTCTTC,CASSKVTSGAPNEQFF
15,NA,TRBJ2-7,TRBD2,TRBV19,TGTGCCAGTAGTAAGACTAGCGGTCTCTCCTACGAGCAGTACTTC,CASSKTSGLSYEQYF
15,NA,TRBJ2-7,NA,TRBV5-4,TGTGCCAGCAGCTTGGTGGCTAGCAGCCAATACGAGCAGTACTTC,CASSLVASSQYEQYF
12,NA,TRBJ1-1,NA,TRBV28,TGTGCCAGCATTAAATTGGGGGGTGAAGCTTTCTTT,CASIKLGGEAFF
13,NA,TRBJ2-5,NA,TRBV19,TGTGCCAGTAGTACCCGGAGGGGAGAGACCCAGTACTTC,CASSTRRGETQYF
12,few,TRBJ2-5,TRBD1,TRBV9,TGTGCCAGCTCCAGGGGGACAGAGACCCAGTACTTC,CASSRGTETQYF
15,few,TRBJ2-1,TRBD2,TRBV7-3,TGTGCCAGCAGCTTAAGGCGGGGGGGCCACAATGAGCAGTTCTTC,CASSLRRGGHNEQFF
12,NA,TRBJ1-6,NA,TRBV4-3,TGCGCCAGCAGCCAAGGGGCTTCACCCCTCCACTTT,CASSQGASPLHF
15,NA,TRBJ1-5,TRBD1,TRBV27,TGTGCCAGCAGTTCCAGACAGGGGAGGCATCAGCCCCAGCATTTT,CASSSRQGRHQPQHF
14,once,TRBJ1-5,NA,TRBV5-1,TGCGCCAGCAGTAAGGGAGGTAACAATCAGCCCCAGCATTTT,CASSKGGNNQPQHF
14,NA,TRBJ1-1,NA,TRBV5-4,TGTGCCAGCGCCCCGAGACAGACGAACACTGAAGCTTTCTTT,CASAPRQTNTEAFF
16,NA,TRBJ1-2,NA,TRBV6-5,TGTGCCAGCAGTTACTCCTCCGCCGGAAGAGGCTATGGCTACACCTTC,CASSYSSAGRGYGYTF
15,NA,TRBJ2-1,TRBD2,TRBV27,TGTGCCAGCAGCCCGTGGGCGGGGGTTAACAATGAGCAGTTCTTC,CASSPWAGVNNEQFF
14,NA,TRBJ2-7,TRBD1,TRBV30,TGTGCCTGGAGCGCCGGGACAGGGGGGGGTCGGCAGTACTTC,CAWSAGTGGGRQYF
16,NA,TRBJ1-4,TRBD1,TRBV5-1,TGCGCCAGCAGCACCGGACAGGGGGCAACTAATGAAAAACTGTTTTTT,CASSTGQGATNEKLFF
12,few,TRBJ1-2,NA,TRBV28,TGTGCCAGCAGTTTGGGAAGGGACAGCTACACCTTC,CASSLGRDSYTF
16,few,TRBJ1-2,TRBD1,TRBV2,TGTGCCAGCAGTGAAGAGAGGACAGGGGGGGACTATGGCTACACCTTC,CASSEERTGGDYGYTF
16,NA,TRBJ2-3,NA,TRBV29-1,TGCAGCGTCGACGGGCTAGCGACAACTAGCACAGATACGCAGTATTTT,CSVDGLATTSTDTQYF
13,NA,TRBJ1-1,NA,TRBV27,TGTGCCAGCAGTTTTTATCTGGGGACTGAGGCTTTCTTT,CASSFYLGTEAFF
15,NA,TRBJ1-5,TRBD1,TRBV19,TGTGCCAGTAGTCCACGGACAGGGGAGCATCAGCCCCAGCATTTT,CASSPRTGEHQPQHF
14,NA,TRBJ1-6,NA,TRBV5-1,TGCGCCAGCAGCTTGCACTCCTATAATTCACCCCTCCACTTT,CASSLHSYNSPLHF
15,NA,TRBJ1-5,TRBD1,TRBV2,TGTGCCAGCCTGCCTCCGACAGGGCGGGCTCAGCCCCAGCATTTT,CASLPPTGRAQPQHF
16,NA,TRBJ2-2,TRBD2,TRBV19,TGTGCCAGTATGTCCGGGCTAGCGGGAGGGACCGGGGAGCTGTTTTTT,CASMSGLAGGTGELFF
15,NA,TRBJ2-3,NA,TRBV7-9,TGTGCCAGCAGCTCCCTAGGAGGGAGCACAGATACGCAGTATTTT,CASSSLGGSTDTQYF
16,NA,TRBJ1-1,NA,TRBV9,TGTGCCAGCAGCCCCCGAGCCGGGACACTGAACACTGAAGCTTTCTTT,CASSPRAGTLNTEAFF
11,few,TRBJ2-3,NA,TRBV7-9,TGTGCCAGCAGCTCGAGTGATACGCAGTATTTT,CASSSSDTQYF
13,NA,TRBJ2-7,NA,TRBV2,TGTGCCAGCAGTGAGCGAGGGGGGGACGAGCAGTACTTC,CASSERGGDEQYF